This T cell receptor (beta chain) is drawn from a study of blood T cell repertoires in COVID-19. Data came from immunoSEQ multiplex PCR; TCRdb stores just in-frame clones and leaves some out. The sample has about 330,000 clones, around 87% seen once. V lost 2 bases, J lost 3 bases, and 14 bases lay in between. The V gene's germline CDR1 is MGHDK and CDR2 SYGVNS. The CDR3 has 16 residues. The material sequenced was peripheral blood. The clonotype originates from a woman aged 45-65 years with active or convalescent COVID-19. The J gene is TRBJ2-1, the V gene TRBV25-1; TRBD2 might be the D (6 bases). The CDR3 sequence is CASSEVRERGYNEQFF. Here the CDR3 DNA reads TGTGCCAGCAGTGAAGTTCGGGAGAGGGGCTACAATGAGCAGTTCTTC.